These 12 T cell receptor beta chains share one sample of origin, sequenced in a study of shared clonotypes between healthy human individuals. Clones were sequenced by immunoSEQ multiplex PCR, and TCRdb holds only the in-frame ones, with some missing. The table shows some 900,000 clones, with more than 75% occurring only once. Source material: memory CD4+ T cells sorted from blood. Subset given: CD45RA-negative fraction. The origin of the receptors is a man between 18 and 35 years old in good health.

The chain couples TRBV5-1 to TRBJ2-7, with D hard to call. The ends were cut back, 0 bases at V and 6 bases at J, with 13 bases in the middle. Germline V gene sequence: CDR1 SGHRS, CDR2 YFSETQ. The CDR3 is 14 residues long. In DNA, the CDR3 is TGCGCCAGCAGCTTGGACCTACAGCGTGGCGAGCAGTACTTC. The encoded protein is CASSLDLQRGEQYF.

The genes are TRBV2 and TRBJ2-2; 9 nucleotides match TRBD1. This CDR3 has 17 residues. Germline trimming cut 6 bases from V and 7 bases from J; bases unmatched to any gene: 15. Per germline, CDR1 SNHLY and CDR2 FYNNEI. DNA of the CDR3: TGTGCCAGCAGCGTACAACAACAGGGGGCTAATGGCGGGGAGCTGTTTTTT. Translating it yields CASSVQQQGANGGELFF.

This clone showed up just once. This chain links TRBV29-1 with TRBJ1-1; maybe TRBD1 (6 bases). The CDR3 has 14 residues. V shed 0 bases and J shed 6 bases, with 14 bases lying between them. CDR1 SQVTM and CDR2 ANQGSEA come from the germline V gene. The CDR3 sequence is CSVEDVARGSEAFF. The CDR3 coding sequence is TGCAGCGTTGAAGATGTGGCCAGGGGATCTGAAGCTTTCTTT.

This sequence joins TRBV5-1 and TRBJ1-1; D possibly corresponds to TRBD1 (6 bases). This CDR3 spans 12 amino acids. V was clipped by 4 bases and J by 8 bases, with 12 bases between them. Germline V gene data show CDR1 as SGHRS and CDR2 as YFSETQ. As DNA, the CDR3 is TGCGCCAGCAGCAGAGATACAGGGGAAGCTTTCTTT. As protein: CASSRDTGEAFF.

Turning to this clone: Other DNA sequences from this sample encode an identical CDR3 as well. The gene calls are TRBV25-1 and TRBJ2-7; a possible D gene is TRBD2 (6 bases). The CDR3 length is 13 residues. Germline CDR1 reads MGHDK; CDR2 reads SYGVNS. The V gene lost 4 bases and the J gene lost 2 bases, with 9 bases spanning the gap. CDR3 sequence: CASSGAGTYEQYF. In nucleotides, the CDR3 is TGTGCCAGCAGTGGGGCGGGGACCTACGAGCAGTACTTC.

The chain carries TRBV10-2 and TRBJ2-7, with D unclear. Trimming took 2 bases from V and 5 from J, leaving 13 bases between them. The V gene's germline CDR1 is WSHSY and CDR2 SAAADI. This CDR3 has 14 residues. This CDR3 is CASSEQLRPHEQYF. The CDR3 DNA is TGCGCCAGCAGTGAGCAGCTCAGGCCCCACGAGCAGTACTTC.

In nucleotides, the CDR3 is TGTGCCAGCAGTGGACAGGGGGCGTATCACACTGAAGCTTTCTTT. Protein sequence: CASSGQGAYHTEAFF. This chain links TRBV28 with TRBJ1-1; the match to TRBD1 covers 11 bases. This CDR3 contains 15 residues. Germline CDR1 MDHEN, CDR2 SYDVKM. V gave up 5 bases and J gave up 3 bases; unmatched junction bases: 5.

There are a few counts of this clone. The chain uses TRBV9 and TRBJ1-1; D unresolved. With 3 bases removed from V and 4 bases from J, the gap between germline ends came to 7 bases. There are 12 residues in the CDR3. Germline loops: CDR1 SGDLS, CDR2 YYNGEE. In DNA form, the CDR3 reads TGTGCCAGCAGCGCTCGTGGCACTGAAGCTTTCTTT. Its translation is CASSARGTEAFF.

This clone was observed a handful of times. The rearrangement uses TRBV7-9 and TRBJ2-7; 11 bases are a match to TRBD1. CDR1 SEHNR and CDR2 FQNEAQ come from the germline V gene (reference sequence). J lost 3 bases, V lost 5 bases, and 6 bases had no gene match. The CDR3 covers 15 residues. CDR3 sequence (DNA): TGTGCCAGCAGCGTTCCGGGGACAGGGGGCTACGAGCAGTACTTC. Amino acid sequence: CASSVPGTGGYEQYF.

The chain carries TRBV14 and TRBJ2-2; D is unresolved. Trimming removed 4 bases from V and 8 bases from J, with 8 bases in between. Germline loops: CDR1 SGHDN, CDR2 FVKESK. The CDR3 has 12 amino acids. The CDR3 here is CASSLIVGELFF. CDR3 sequence (DNA): TGTGCCAGCAGCCTTATTGTAGGGGAGCTGTTTTTT.

J is TRBJ1-2 and V is TRBV21-1. TRBV21-1 is designated a pseudogene. CDR3 length equals 11 residues. The CDR3 nucleotides are TGTGCCAGCAGCAGGGGTCGTAAGGACACCTTC. This gives the protein CASSRGRKDTF.

The chain employs TRBV9 and TRBJ2-1; D remains unclear. V was trimmed by 4 bases and J by 7 bases, leaving 12 bases between them. Germline V lookup: CDR1 SGDLS, CDR2 YYNGEE. The CDR3 totals 13 residues. This chain's CDR3 is CASSLLSENEQFF. The DNA of the CDR3 is TGTGCCAGCAGCCTTCTTTCGGAAAATGAGCAGTTCTTC.